This TCR beta chain derives from a study of blood T cell repertoires in COVID-19. Study-level background: Samples came from the United States, Italy and Spain, spanning acute and convalescent COVID-19.

This CDR3 region has 19 residues. Germline CDR1 and CDR2: SGHAT and FQNNGV. Trimming cost V 5 bases and J 1 base; bases outside gene matches: 19. Seattle cases were enrolled at active infection and followed longitudinally. Assay used: immunoSEQ multiplex PCR; TCRdb lists only in-frame clones, some missing. The table includes 310,000 or so clones, 85% to 90% detected once. V and J are TRBV11-2 and TRBJ2-5, with 7 bases lining up with TRBD1. Input material: peripheral blood. The sequence was obtained from a woman aged 25 to 45 with COVID-19, enrolled during active disease. The CDR3 loop is CASSQNAPGQLFPQETQYF. In DNA form, the CDR3 reads TGTGCCAGCAGCCAAAATGCTCCGGGACAGTTGTTCCCCCAAGAGACCCAGTACTTC.